These T cell receptor beta chains were read from a single sample in a study of blood T cell repertoires in COVID-19. Assay: immunoSEQ multiplex PCR; the TCRdb copy retains only in-frame clones and omits some. Of 300,000 to 400,000 clones in the sample, more than 75% are singletons; the top ten hold under 6.5%. The sequenced sample was peripheral blood. These TCRs come from a woman aged 50 to 60 with COVID-19, enrolled during active disease. Both conserved end residues are part of each CDR3. Each record gives: D gene, V gene, J gene, clone size, CDR3 DNA, CDR3 protein. The D gene is left open where the match is weak. Clone size is shown for a subset of rows, as once, few, many or a class of expanded clone.

>TRBD1|TRBV7-2|TRBJ1-2|.
TGTGCCAGCAGCCCGACAGGGAAAGCTAACTATGGCTACACCTTC
CASSPTGKANYGYTF
>.|TRBV5-4|TRBJ2-3|.
TGTGCCAGCAGCTCGAAGGTAGCGGTGGTAGATACGCAGTATTTT
CASSSKVAVVDTQYF
>.|TRBV5-4|TRBJ2-2|few
TGTGCCAGCAGCAATCTAGATTTCACCGGGGAGCTGTTTTTT
CASSNLDFTGELFF
>TRBD2|TRBV9|TRBJ2-5|.
TGTGCCAGCAGCTCGTCGAGCGCGGGAGGTAGGGAGACCCAGTACTTC
CASSSSSAGGRETQYF
>.|TRBV7-8|TRBJ2-7|.
TGTGCCAGCAGCTTAGTCTACAGGGTCGAGCAGTACTTC
CASSLVYRVEQYF
>.|TRBV9|TRBJ1-1|.
TGTGCCAGCAGCGCGGGGGGGAACACTGAAGCTTTCTTT
CASSAGGNTEAFF
>.|TRBV5-5|TRBJ2-2|.
TGTGCCAGCAGCTTGTCCCCTAAAAACACCGGGGAGCTGTTTTTT
CASSLSPKNTGELFF
>.|TRBV15|TRBJ1-5|once
TGTGCCACCAGCAGAGCAGCGTCATCTAGAGAGCAGCCCCAGCATTTT
CATSRAASSREQPQHF
>.|TRBV27|TRBJ1-1|.
TGTGCCAGCAGTTCCCCGGCCCAGGGGCTGAACACTGAAGCTTTCTTT
CASSSPAQGLNTEAFF
>TRBD2|TRBV3-1/TRBV3-2|TRBJ2-1|.
TGTGCCAGCAGCCAGGGGTTTAGCGGGAGGGCCAAGACCTACAATGAGCAGTTCTTC
CASSQGFSGRAKTYNEQFF
>.|TRBV19|TRBJ2-7|.
TGTGCCAGTAGTATAGTTTCCGGCAGGGGTTACGAGCAGTACTTC
CASSIVSGRGYEQYF
>.|TRBV5-1|TRBJ2-7|once
TGCGCCAGCAGCGTACAGGGTGTCTACGAGCAGTACTTC
CASSVQGVYEQYF
>.|TRBV27|TRBJ2-7|.
TGTGCCAGCAGTTTACGACAGGACCCGTTCTACGAGCAGTACTTC
CASSLRQDPFYEQYF
>.|TRBV6-5|TRBJ1-4|.
TGTGCCAGCAGGACTGCTAATGAAAAACTGTTTTTT
CASRTANEKLFF
>.|TRBV5-1|TRBJ1-1|.
TGCGCCAGCAGCTCGAAGGGGTCGACTGAAGCTTTCTTT
CASSSKGSTEAFF
>TRBD2|TRBV7-6|TRBJ2-3|.
TGTGCCAGCAGCTTAACTAGCGGGGGCACAGATACGCAGTATTTT
CASSLTSGGTDTQYF
>TRBD1|TRBV13|TRBJ1-3|.
TGTGCCAGCAGCCCCTCTGGACAGGGCTCTGGAAACACCATATATTTT
CASSPSGQGSGNTIYF
>.|TRBV7-2|TRBJ1-1|.
TGTGCCAGCAGCCCCCAAGGCGCGGGGTGGGACACTGAAGCTTTCTTT
CASSPQGAGWDTEAFF
>.|TRBV5-5|TRBJ2-5|.
TGTGCCAGCAGCTTGAGAACAGGTCAAGAGACCCAGTACTTC
CASSLRTGQETQYF
>.|TRBV30|TRBJ2-2|once
TGTGCCTGGAGTCTACCTCTCCAAACCACCGGGGAGCTGTTTTTT
CAWSLPLQTTGELFF
>.|TRBV19|TRBJ1-5|.
TGTGCCAGTAGGGTACCAATAGGGGATCAGCCCCAGCATTTT
CASRVPIGDQPQHF
>.|TRBV3-1/TRBV3-2|TRBJ2-2|.
TGTGCCAGCAGCCCCGTGCGTAGCTCTGGGGAGCTGTTTTTT
CASSPVRSSGELFF
>.|TRBV11-3|TRBJ2-1|.
TGTGCCAGCAGCTCACCAAGGACAGAGATGTACGGTGAGCAGTTCTTC
CASSSPRTEMYGEQFF
>.|TRBV19|TRBJ2-4|.
TGTGCCAGTAGTATCACGACAGAAATAACACTAGCCAAAAACATTCAGTACTTC
CASSITTEITLAKNIQYF